Listed here are 22 T cell receptor beta chains from one sample, sequenced in a study of shared clonotypes between healthy human individuals. The assay was immunoSEQ multiplex PCR, and TCRdb's table has in-frame clones only and misses some. The data contain some 2,000,000 clones, 95% of them singletons. The sequenced sample consisted of naive CD4+ T cells sorted from blood. The subset was: CD45RA+ positively selected. The receptors come from a young man in good health.

The chain employs TRBV2 and TRBJ1-6; D is unclear. CDR1 is SNHLY, CDR2 FYNNEI, per germline. V was cut by 8 bases and J by 10 bases, with 18 bases left in between. The CDR3 loop spans 14 amino acids. CDR3 protein: CASSALIGWSPLHF. The CDR3 DNA sequence: TGTGCCAGCTCGGCCTTAATAGGGTGGTCACCCCTCCACTTT.

The chain carries TRBV6-6 and TRBJ1-4, with D hard to call. Germline V gene lookup returns CDR1 MNHNY and CDR2 SVGAGI (reference sequence). The CDR3 contains 12 residues. Deletions cut 7 bases from V and 8 bases from J, with 11 bases between. CDR3 DNA sequence: TGTGCCAGCACGGGAATCTCGGAAAAACTGTTTTTT. The encoded protein is CASTGISEKLFF.

Worth noting for this clone: Additional DNA sequences in this sample encode the identical CDR3. This chain joins TRBV9 and TRBJ2-1; 12 bases fit TRBD2. The germline gives CDR1 SGDLS, CDR2 YYNGEE. There are 15 residues in the CDR3. The junction had 1 base not matched to a gene; V was cut back by 3 bases and J by 3 bases. CDR3 sequence (DNA): TGTGCCAGCAGCGGGGGACTAGCGGGCTACAATGAGCAGTTCTTC. It codes for CASSGGLAGYNEQFF. The full variable domain, its missing parts supplied by reference TRBV9 and TRBJ2-1, is DSGVTQTPKHLITATGQRVTLRCSPRSGDLSVYWYQQSLDQGLQFLIQYYNGEERAKGNILERFSAQQFPDLHSELNLSSLELGDSALYFCASSGGLAGYNEQFFGPGTRLTVL.

With regard to this clone: Other nucleotide sequences in the sample specify the same CDR3. The chain combines TRBV30 with TRBJ1-2; TRBD1 might be the D (5 bases). Trimming shortened V by 0 bases and J by 8 bases, and 13 bases separated the two germline ends. CDR1 and CDR2 (germline): GTSNPN, SVGIG (reference sequence). This CDR3 is built from 13 residues. As DNA, the CDR3 is TGTGCCTGGAGTGTAGGGCAGGGCGGGGGCTACACCTTC. It codes for CAWSVGQGGGYTF.

V is TRBV5-6 and J is TRBJ2-3; D may be TRBD2 (6 bases). Trimming took off 0 bases at V and 1 base at J, with 9 bases between the two ends. This CDR3 contains 15 residues. Germline-derived CDR1 and CDR2 are SGHDT and YYEEEE. The CDR3 sequence: CASSLVSSGTDTQYF. In DNA form, the CDR3 reads TGTGCCAGCAGCTTGGTCTCTAGCGGCACAGATACGCAGTATTTT.

As concerns this clone: The germline gene is not matched at one end of the junction; a read error may be the cause. CDR3 residues: CASSLAGDLGRSVNF. The CDR3 nucleotides are TGTGCCAGCAGCTTAGCCGGGGACCTCGGGCGCTCGGTAAACTTC. This rearrangement joins TRBV7-8 to TRBJ2-7; the D call may be TRBD1 or TRBD2 (5 bases each). This CDR3 has 15 amino acids. The germline CDR1 and CDR2 sequences are SGHVS and FQNEAQ.

The chain combines TRBV29-1 with TRBJ2-1; tentative D call: TRBD2 (5 bases). The V end was cut by 7 bases, the J end by 5 bases, with 12 bases between. The germline gives CDR1 SQVTM, CDR2 ANQGSEA. This CDR3 is 12 amino acids long. CDR3 residues: CSARRGNNEQFF. The CDR3 nucleotides are TGCAGCGCCCGTCGGGGTAACAATGAGCAGTTCTTC.

The genes are TRBV4-3 and TRBJ1-2; D is possibly TRBD1 (5 bases). The CDR3 is 16 residues long. Germline V lookup: CDR1 LGHNA, CDR2 YSLEER. Trimming shortened V by 0 bases and J by 5 bases, and 16 bases separated the two germline ends. The CDR3 nucleotides read TGCGCCAGCAGCCAAGATGTCGGGGCAGGCGTATATGGCTACACCTTC. Translating gives CASSQDVGAGVYGYTF.

The table lists this clone with a count of one. The junction differs from germline at one of its ends, possibly a read error. The genes are TRBV7-7 and TRBJ1-2; TRBD1 agrees at 7 bases. Germline CDR1 reads SSHAT; CDR2 reads FNYEAQ (reference sequence). The CDR3 covers 15 residues. As DNA, the CDR3 is TGTGCTAGCAGCTTAGCGGGACAGTATCTTCGCGGCTACACCTTC. Protein: CASSLAGQYLRGYTF. The entire variable domain, with the rest obtained from reference TRBV7-7 and TRBJ1-2, is as follows: GAGVSQSPRYKVTKRGQDVTLRCDPISSHATLYWYQQALGQGPEFLTYFNYEAQPDKSGLPSDRFSAERPEGSISTLTIQRTEQRDSAMYRCASSLAGQYLRGYTFGSGTRLTVV.

This clone was counted once. CDR3: CSVQHPSGGNTIYF. Here the CDR3 DNA reads TGCAGCGTCCAACATCCCTCTGGTGGAAACACCATATATTTT. This chain uses TRBV29-1 with TRBJ1-3, with D unclear. The CDR3 covers 14 residues. With 6 bases removed from V and 3 bases from J, the gap between germline ends came to 15 bases. CDR1 is SQVTM, CDR2 ANQGSEA, per germline.

The chain joins TRBV25-1 to TRBJ1-6; D remains unclear. The germline V and J ends were trimmed by 1 base and 10 bases, with 23 bases remaining between them. CDR1 is MGHDK, CDR2 SYGVNS, per germline. The CDR3 has 18 residues. DNA of the CDR3: TGTGCCAGCAGTGAATCCGCCGGGTTGGGGAATAATTGGTCACCCCTCCACTTT. It codes for CASSESAGLGNNWSPLHF.

The rearrangement links TRBV28 to TRBJ2-7; 8 positions match TRBD1. CDR1 and CDR2 (germline): MDHEN, SYDVKM. The CDR3 length is 15 residues. V shed 3 bases and J 0 bases; nucleotides not matched to a gene: 4. CDR3 sequence: CASSLGGQASYEQYF. The CDR3 DNA reads as TGTGCCAGCAGTTTGGGGGGACAGGCCTCCTACGAGCAGTACTTC. The full variable domain, rest sourced from reference TRBV28 and TRBJ2-7, is DVKVTQSSRYLVKRTGEKVFLECVQDMDHENMFWYRQDPGLGLRLIYFSYDVKMKEKGDIPEGYSVSREKKERFSLILESASTNQTSMYLCASSLGGQASYEQYFGPGTRLTVT.

For the CDR3, the DNA is TGTGCCAGTAGTGCTTTTAGCAATCAGCCCCAGCATTTT. It codes for CASSAFSNQPQHF. The chain is built from TRBV19 and TRBJ1-5, with no clear D. The CDR3 sequence is 13 residues long. V was clipped by 5 bases and J by 0 bases, with 5 bases between them. CDR1 and CDR2 from the germline V gene are LNHDA and SQIVND (reference sequence). Full variable domain (remainder filled in from reference TRBV19 and TRBJ1-5): DGGITQSPKYLFRKEGQNVTLSCEQNLNHDAMYWYRQDPGQGLRLIYYSQIVNDFQKGDIAEGYSVSREKKESFPLTVTSAQKNPTAFYLCASSAFSNQPQHFGDGTRLSIL.

On this clone itself: Other DNA sequences in this sample translate to the same CDR3. The genes are TRBV27 and TRBJ2-3; the D call may be TRBD1 or TRBD2 (5 bases each). Germline lookup yields CDR1 MNHEY and CDR2 SMNVEV (reference sequence). V lost 6 bases to trimming and J lost 1 base, with 11 bases between them. CDR3 size: 14 residues. CDR3 DNA: TGTGCCAGCAGCCTGGGGCGGGGCACAGATACGCAGTATTTT. As protein: CASSLGRGTDTQYF.

V usage is TRBV30 and J usage is TRBJ1-3, with 7 positions matching TRBD1. After removal of 3 bases from V and 4 bases from J, the junction contained 15 bases not matched to a gene. Germline V gene lookup returns CDR1 GTSNPN and CDR2 SVGIG (reference sequence). The CDR3 consists of 17 residues. CDR3 in DNA: TGTGCCTGGAGGCTCGGGACAGCCTTTTTCCTGGGAAACACCATATATTTT. This sequence encodes CAWRLGTAFFLGNTIYF.

V gene TRBV5-1 combines with J gene TRBJ2-7, with D tentatively TRBD1 or TRBD2 (5 bases each). V lost 3 bases and J 2 bases, leaving 21 bases between the germline ends. The germline CDR1 and CDR2 sequences are SGHRS and YFSETQ. CDR3 length equals 17 residues. The CDR3 protein is CASSSARPGTRAYEQYF. The DNA of the CDR3 is TGCGCCAGCAGCTCCGCACGACCCGGGACCCGGGCCTACGAGCAGTACTTC.

The count of this clone is one. The identical CDR3 is also encoded by other nucleotide sequences in the sample. The chain recombines TRBV27 with TRBJ2-2; possible D gene TRBD2, 7 bases. The CDR3 contains 15 residues. Germline-derived CDR1 and CDR2 are MNHEY and SMNVEV (reference sequence). The V gene lost 3 bases and the J gene lost 3 bases, with 11 bases spanning the gap. The CDR3 region has the DNA TGTGCCAGCAGTTTGAGGGGGAGGGACACCGGGGAGCTGTTTTTT. It translates to CASSLRGRDTGELFF.

The table lists this clone with a count of one. The chain uses TRBV2 and TRBJ2-3, with a possible D match to TRBD2 (6 bases). The CDR3 is 16 residues long. Germline V gene sequence: CDR1 SNHLY, CDR2 FYNNEI. Deletions cut 7 bases from V and 0 bases from J, with 17 bases between. CDR3 protein: CASITTEGTSTDTQYF. The CDR3 DNA reads as TGTGCCAGCATCACAACCGAGGGGACTAGCACAGATACGCAGTATTTT.

The chain employs TRBV2 and TRBJ2-3; the D gene could be TRBD1 or TRBD2 (5 bases each). Trimming took off 4 bases at V and 0 bases at J, with 11 bases between the two ends. The CDR3 spans 15 residues. The germline CDR1 and CDR2 sequences are SNHLY and FYNNEI. CDR3 amino acids: CASSAGTRSTDTQYF. The CDR3 coding sequence is TGTGCCAGCAGTGCCGGGACCAGAAGCACAGATACGCAGTATTTT. The full variable domain, rest sourced from reference TRBV2 and TRBJ2-3, is EPEVTQTPSHQVTQMGQEVILRCVPISNHLYFYWYRQILGQKVEFLVSFYNNEISEKSEIFDDQFSVERPDGSNFTLKIRSTKLEDSAMYFCASSAGTRSTDTQYFGPGTRLTVL.

The chain uses TRBV5-1 and TRBJ2-1; D gene ambiguous. CDR1 SGHRS and CDR2 YFSETQ come from the germline V gene. The CDR3 contains 14 residues. The germline V and J ends were trimmed by 6 bases and 4 bases, with 14 bases remaining between them. CDR3 sequence: CASNLDLYYNEQFF. CDR3 DNA sequence: TGCGCCAGCAATTTGGACCTTTATTACAATGAGCAGTTCTTC.

V usage is TRBV5-6 and J usage is TRBJ1-4, with D unclear. This CDR3 spans 14 amino acids. Germline-derived CDR1 and CDR2 are SGHDT and YYEEEE. The V and J ends lost 10 bases and 7 bases respectively, with 20 bases between them. In DNA, the CDR3 is TGTGCCTCTAGTTGGAGAGGGTGGACTGAAAAACTGTTTTTT. Protein: CASSWRGWTEKLFF.

As to this clone: Other DNA sequences in this specimen translate into the identical CDR3. The rearrangement uses TRBV28 and TRBJ2-4, with D perhaps TRBD1 or TRBD2 (5 bases each). The CDR3 covers 14 residues. V was pared by 3 bases and J by 3 bases, with 9 bases between. Germline V CDR1 and CDR2: MDHEN, SYDVKM. CDR3 nucleotide sequence: TGTGCCAGCAGTTTTTCTGGGGGCAAAAACATTCAGTACTTC. Amino acids: CASSFSGGKNIQYF.